This TCR beta chain was sequenced for a study of T-cell memory formation after mild COVID-19. Study summary: There were largely donor-specific TCR clusters. Study-level findings and limits: Memory sampled before infection contained some responding clones, suggesting cross-reactive memory joined. Day 37-peaking second-wave clones had unconfirmed SARS-CoV-2 specificity.

With regard to this clonotype: Antigen specificity is unknown.

5'RACE primed from the constant segment yielded TCR alpha and TCR beta cDNA libraries bearing sample barcodes and UMIs. MiXCR, applied by TCRdb to the 5' RACE reads, yields one record per CDR3 protein. Here the sample spans over 70,000 distinct CDR3 sequences, 13% being singletons. Germline V gives CDR1 SGHTA, CDR2 FQGNSA. Deletions cut 8 bases from V and 12 bases from J, with 26 bases between. The CDR3 covers 15 residues. The clonotype was recovered from an adult woman who had mild COVID-19 (a few samples of this study predate the infection). Cell type and time point are not known. The chain carries TRBV7-2 and TRBJ2-1; D is undetermined. The sequencing sample was made of PBMCs or a T cell subset sorted from them (not recorded which). CDR3 loop: CASGPYRRATPMQFF. As DNA, the CDR3 is TGTGCCAGCGGCCCCTATCGACGAGCCACTCCGATGCAGTTCTTC.